This T cell receptor beta chain was obtained from a study of Ad26.COV2.S vaccination and SARS-CoV-2 variants. Study details: Intramuscular Ad26.COV2.S doses were given once or twice, 56 days apart.

Produced via immunoSEQ multiplex PCR; TCRdb's table is partial and in-frame only. This sample yields hundreds of thousands of clones, of which less than 90% are seen a single time; 6.4% belongs to the top ten. On this clone: Its antigen is undetermined.

The CDR3 is 12 amino acids. Treatment noted: some 19 received Ad26.COV2.S at low or high dose, single or two shots; 5 received placebo; per-sample allocation not given. Repertoires come from day 63 after the first vaccine or placebo injection. General study points: Vaccine and placebo recipients had comparable breadth of non-spike TCRs.

The rearrangement joins TRBV21-1 to TRBJ1-3. TRBV21-1 is flagged as a pseudogene. The receptor was isolated from a person aged 18-65 years who received the Ad26.COV2.S COVID-19 vaccine or a placebo. This sample comprised peripheral blood, obtained in a trial of Ad26.COV2.S vaccine versus placebo. CDR3 loop: CASPTGPNTIYF. In DNA, the CDR3 is TGTGCCAGCCCCACGGGGCCCAACACCATATATTTT.